This paragraph reports one TCR beta chain. What it recognizes is unknown. Amplification targeted TCR beta CDR3 regions from RNA transcripts. The HTBI primer set was used in a first-round RT-PCR of the TCR CDR3. From the multiplex PCR reads, TCRdb called clonotypes with MiXCR, one entry per CDR3 protein. The table lists 300,000 to 450,000 distinct CDR3 sequences, about 14% of them singletons, with about 20% in the top ten. Ophthalmopathy patients had moderate-to-severe active disease, CAS ≥3, NOSPECS ≥4, and disease duration under 3 months. The study left out patients who had uncontrolled infection, other autoimmune disease, pregnancy or lactation. The CDR3 contains 15 residues. Germline CDR1 DFQATT, CDR2 SNEGSKA (reference sequence). Trimming cost V 3 bases and J 6 bases; bases outside gene matches: 6. The sample originates from a study of T cells in Graves' hyperthyroidism and ophthalmopathy. General study results and limits: Appearing also in blood were most of the thyroid clonotypes expanded above 0.001.

Material for sequencing was blood. The chain links TRBV20-1 to TRBJ2-1; 12 bases map to TRBD2. The receptor's source is a woman aged 25 to 39 with Graves' ophthalmopathy. Here the CDR3 reads CSARRLAGAGNEQFF. CDR3 DNA sequence: TGCAGTGCTAGGAGACTAGCGGGGGCTGGCAATGAGCAGTTCTTC.